This entry concerns a single TCR beta chain. Its specificity is not known. V lost 0 bases and J 6 bases, leaving 11 bases between the germline ends. In germline, CDR1 is MNHEY, CDR2 SVGAGI. This CDR3 spans 14 amino acids. The data originate from a study of yellow fever vaccine responses in identical twins. The study, taken as a whole, reports: Twins reportedly showed a vaccine T cell response that seemed partly convergent and partly personalized.

From the RT-PCR reads, TCRdb called clonotypes with MiXCR, one entry per CDR3 protein. The table has over 20,000 distinct CDR3 sequences, 60% to 80% seen once. The V call is TRBV6-5, the J call TRBJ1-2, with a possible D match to TRBD1 (6 bases). The sample was T cells from blood (PBMCs), unsorted or a sorted subset (not recorded which), taken before or after yellow fever vaccination (not recorded which). This clonotype was sampled from a woman younger than 30 who received the yellow fever vaccine. The CDR3 loop reads CASSYSWGGDGYTF. In DNA, the CDR3 is TGTGCCAGCAGTTACTCGTGGGGGGGCGATGGCTACACCTTC.